Each of the 32 T cell receptor beta chains below was sequenced from the same sample in a study of cytomegalovirus exposure and HLA in healthy donors. Generated by immunoSEQ multiplex PCR, the TCRdb table keeps only in-frame clones and is missing some. In the table there are 100,000 to 150,000 clones, roughly 87% of which are singletons. Sequencing was done on a sample of PBMCs. The receptors originated from a woman aged 18-29 years in good health and CMV-seronegative.

This clone was seen a handful of times. The rearrangement uses TRBV7-9 and TRBJ2-7; perhaps TRBD1 as D (5 bases). This CDR3 spans 14 amino acids. From germline, CDR1 is SEHNR and CDR2 FQNEAQ (reference sequence). Trimming took off 7 bases at V and 6 bases at J, with 19 bases between the two ends. The CDR3 DNA reads TGTGCCAGCACCACAACAGGCAGGGCTGGCGAGCAGTACGTC. Translated: CASTTTGRAGEQYV.

The J gene is TRBJ2-3, the V gene TRBV10-1; D unresolved. The germline gives CDR1 WNHNN, CDR2 SYGVQD (reference sequence). The CDR3 has 13 residues. Trimming took off 2 bases at V and 0 bases at J, with 3 bases between the two ends. The CDR3 sequence: CASSEPSTDTQYF. In DNA, the CDR3 is TGCGCCAGCAGTGAGCCTAGCACAGATACGCAGTATTTT.

The chain uses TRBV5-1 and TRBJ2-3; 7 bases align to TRBD1. CDR3 length equals 15 residues. CDR1 is SGHRS and CDR2 is YFSETQ in the germline V gene. With V trimmed by 2 bases and J by 4 bases, 7 bases remained unmatched. CDR3 protein: CASSLGQVAPDTQYF. The CDR3 region has the DNA TGCGCCAGCAGCTTAGGACAGGTTGCCCCAGATACGCAGTATTTT.

The gene calls are TRBV18 and TRBJ1-5; the D is unclear. The CDR3 length is 15 residues. Trimming pared 2 bases from V and 7 bases from J, leaving 15 bases between. The germline gives CDR1 KGHSH, CDR2 LQKENI. CDR3 bases: TGTGCCAGCTCACCAAAGGCAGGCTCCATCCAGCCCCAGCATTTT. It specifies CASSPKAGSIQPQHF.

This clone was detected only a few times. The chain recombines TRBV7-6 with TRBJ2-7; 8 bases align to TRBD2. Germline CDR1 SGHVS, CDR2 FNYEAQ. Trimming at V came to 1 base and at J to 7 bases, leaving 9 bases not matched to a gene. This CDR3 spans 15 amino acids. CDR3 sequence reads: CASSLEAAGVGEQYF. The CDR3 coding sequence is TGTGCCAGCAGCTTAGAGGCAGCGGGGGTGGGAGAGCAGTACTTC.

The chain couples TRBV2 to TRBJ2-3; 8 positions agree with TRBD1. Germline V gives CDR1 SNHLY, CDR2 FYNNEI. This CDR3 has 14 amino acids. Trimming cost V 6 bases and J 1 base; bases outside gene matches: 3. The CDR3 DNA reads TGTGCCAGCAGGGAGACAGGGGGCACAGATACGCAGTATTTT. It yields the protein CASRETGGTDTQYF.

The V call is TRBV5-4, the J call TRBJ2-2; tentatively, D is TRBD2 (6 bases). CDR1 and CDR2 (germline): SGHNT, YYREEE (reference sequence). The CDR3 loop spans 16 amino acids. V was cut by 1 base and J by 6 bases, with 16 bases left in between. CDR3 sequence (DNA): TGTGCCAGCAGCTTGTCCCGCCGGGGGTCCCCCGGGGAGCTGTTTTTT. Residues: CASSLSRRGSPGELFF.

The chain recombines TRBV11-2 with TRBJ2-1; TRBD2 matches at 9 bases. The CDR3 extends over 17 amino acids. The junction had 16 bases not matched to a gene; V was cut back by 7 bases and J by 6 bases. CDR1 is SGHAT and CDR2 is FQNNGV in the germline V gene. DNA of the CDR3: TGTGCCAGCACCCTCTTCACTGCGGCGGGAGGGACCAATGAGCAGTTCTTC. Protein: CASTLFTAAGGTNEQFF.

This clone has at least ten counts. The chain uses TRBV6-1 and TRBJ2-7, with TRBD2 identical over 10 bases. The CDR3 sequence is 15 residues long. CDR1 and CDR2 (germline): MNHNS, SASEGT. With 6 bases clipped from V and 0 bases from J, the junction kept 5 bases outside the gene matches. CDR3 residues: CASSGLAEGSYEQYF. The CDR3 DNA reads TGTGCCAGCAGCGGACTAGCGGAAGGCTCCTACGAGCAGTACTTC.

The genes are TRBV6-5 and TRBJ1-1, with 7 nucleotides matching TRBD1. V lost 5 bases to trimming and J lost 7 bases; unmatched junction nucleotides: 7. CDR1 and CDR2 (germline): MNHEY, SVGAGI. There are 13 residues in the CDR3. For the CDR3, the DNA is TGTGCCAGCAGTGGACCAGGGGGTGGTGAAGCTTTCTTT. This sequence encodes CASSGPGGGEAFF.

Only a few counts were recorded for this clone. The chain recombines TRBV7-9 with TRBJ2-7, with 8 bases matching TRBD1. CDR3 length: 15 amino acids. The ends lost 1 base at V and 6 bases at J; junction bases unmatched: 8. Germline V CDR1 and CDR2: SEHNR, FQNEAQ (reference sequence). The CDR3 region is CASSLGPGRGLEQYF. DNA for the CDR3: TGTGCCAGCAGCTTAGGCCCCGGCAGGGGGCTCGAGCAGTACTTC. The full variable domain, with the rest looked up from reference TRBV7-9 and TRBJ2-7, is DTGVSQNPRHKITKRGQNVTFRCDPISEHNRLYWYRQTLGQGPEFLTYFQNEAQLEKSRLLSDRFSAERPKGSFSTLEIQRTEQGDSAMYLCASSLGPGRGLEQYFGPGTRLTVT.

The J gene is TRBJ1-4, the V gene TRBV20-1, with D hard to call. From germline, CDR1 is DFQATT and CDR2 SNEGSKA (reference sequence). The CDR3 totals 11 residues. CDR3 bases: TGCAGGGCGGGGTTGAATGAAAAACTGTTTTTT. Protein product: CRAGLNEKLFF.

This chain uses TRBV28 with TRBJ1-1; D is uncertain. Germline loops: CDR1 MDHEN, CDR2 SYDVKM. V was clipped by 5 bases and J by 7 bases, with 14 bases between them. This CDR3 is built from 13 residues. The CDR3 here is CASSLHAVGEAFF. The CDR3 nucleotides read TGTGCCAGCAGTCTCCACGCGGTGGGTGAAGCTTTCTTT.

The chain has TRBV4-1 and TRBJ1-1; the D gene is possibly TRBD1 (6 bases). The CDR3 extends over 15 amino acids. The V and J ends lost 6 bases and 1 base respectively, with 15 bases between them. Germline V CDR1 and CDR2: MGHRA, YSYEKL. The DNA for the CDR3 is TGCGCCAGCAGTATTCCCGGGACATGGAACACTGAAGCTTTCTTT. This sequence encodes CASSIPGTWNTEAFF.

This clone was counted between two and nine times. CDR3 nucleotides: TGTGCCAGCAGTGAAACTAGCGGGGGGGCAGATACGCAGTATTTT. As protein: CASSETSGGADTQYF. V and J are TRBV6-1 and TRBJ2-3, with TRBD2 matching over 13 bases. Per the germline V gene, CDR1 is MNHNS and CDR2 is SASEGT. V lost 2 bases to trimming and J lost 4 bases; unmatched junction nucleotides: 0. This CDR3 spans 15 amino acids.

This clone was seen just once. The chain is built from TRBV2 and TRBJ1-5; D not certain. This CDR3 is built from 14 residues. Trimming shortened V by 2 bases and J by 5 bases, and 10 bases separated the two germline ends. The germline V gene encodes CDR1 SNHLY and CDR2 FYNNEI. The CDR3 is CASSEWLSDQPQHF. CDR3 nucleotide sequence: TGTGCCAGCAGTGAATGGCTGAGCGATCAGCCCCAGCATTTT. The full variable domain, with the rest looked up from reference TRBV2 and TRBJ1-5, is EPEVTQTPSHQVTQMGQEVILRCVPISNHLYFYWYRQILGQKVEFLVSFYNNEISEKSEIFDDQFSVERPDGSNFTLKIRSTKLEDSAMYFCASSEWLSDQPQHFGDGTRLSIL.

The chain couples TRBV5-8 to TRBJ1-5; 7 bases map to TRBD1. Germline V lookup: CDR1 SGHTS, CDR2 YDEGEE. After removal of 4 bases from V and 4 bases from J, the junction contained 8 bases not matched to a gene. The CDR3 sequence is 15 residues long. CDR3 residues: CASSRNRDRNQPQHF. The CDR3 region has the DNA TGTGCCAGCAGCCGAAACCGGGACAGAAATCAGCCCCAGCATTTT.

The V and J genes are TRBV28 and TRBJ1-4, with D perhaps matching TRBD1 (6 bases). Looked up from germline, CDR1 is MDHEN and CDR2 is SYDVKM. Trimming took off 4 bases at V and 10 bases at J, with 13 bases between the two ends. This CDR3 contains 13 residues. CDR3 nucleotides: TGTGCCAGCAGTTCACAGGGTTTTGGAAAACTGTTTTTT. Protein: CASSSQGFGKLFF. The whole variable domain, remainder taken from reference TRBV28 and TRBJ1-4, is DVKVTQSSRYLVKRTGEKVFLECVQDMDHENMFWYRQDPGLGLRLIYFSYDVKMKEKGDIPEGYSVSREKKERFSLILESASTNQTSMYLCASSSQGFGKLFFGSGTQLSVL.

This clone was recorded only once. The chain is built from TRBV7-9 and TRBJ2-5; 9 nucleotides line up with TRBD1. V lost 5 bases and J lost 1; bases outside the gene matches: 5. The germline gives CDR1 SEHNR, CDR2 FQNEAQ (reference sequence). The CDR3 is 15 amino acids. CDR3 sequence: CASSRTGATQETQYF. The CDR3 DNA sequence: TGTGCCAGCAGCCGGACAGGGGCCACCCAAGAGACCCAGTACTTC. The whole variable domain, filled in from reference TRBV7-9 and TRBJ2-5, reads DTGVSQNPRHKITKRGQNVTFRCDPISEHNRLYWYRQTLGQGPEFLTYFQNEAQLEKSRLLSDRFSAERPKGSFSTLEIQRTEQGDSAMYLCASSRTGATQETQYFGPGTRLLVL.

V gene TRBV7-9 combines with J gene TRBJ2-7; 8 bases are a match to TRBD1. V trimming: 6 bases; J trimming: 2 bases; junction bases outside the gene matches: 6. Germline loops: CDR1 SEHNR, CDR2 FQNEAQ (reference sequence). CDR3 length: 14 amino acids. CDR3 nucleotide sequence: TGTGCCAGCAGTACCGCACAGGGGGCCTACGAGCAGTACTTC. Encoded protein: CASSTAQGAYEQYF.

The chain links TRBV7-9 to TRBJ1-1; D may be TRBD1 (6 bases). The CDR3 has 18 residues. Germline V lookup: CDR1 SEHNR, CDR2 FQNEAQ (reference sequence). With 8 bases removed from V and 0 bases from J, the gap between germline ends came to 25 bases. The CDR3 DNA is TGTGCCAGCCAAGGTGGTCCGAAACAGGGAGTCGTGAACACTGAAGCTTTCTTT. Translation: CASQGGPKQGVVNTEAFF.

CDR3 bases: TGTGCCAGCGGGACAGGGGCGAACACCGGGGAGCTGTTTTTT. It specifies CASGTGANTGELFF. The chain carries TRBV7-6 and TRBJ2-2; 10 bases map to TRBD1. CDR3 length equals 14 residues. Germline assignment: CDR1 SGHVS and CDR2 FNYEAQ. Losses at the gene ends were 8 bases for V and 0 bases for J; bases not matched to a gene: 0.

This clone has only one observation. CDR3 loop: CASRLQGNTEAFF. CDR3 nucleotide sequence: TGTGCCAGCAGGCTACAGGGGAACACTGAAGCTTTCTTT. V is TRBV6-1 and J is TRBJ1-1; a weak D match, TRBD1 (6 bases). This CDR3 comprises 13 residues. V was trimmed by 6 bases and J by 1 base, leaving 9 bases between them. From germline, CDR1 is MNHNS and CDR2 SASEGT.

This clone was counted only a few times. The chain uses TRBV9 and TRBJ1-2; the D is unclear. Looked up from germline, CDR1 is SGDLS and CDR2 is YYNGEE. The germline V and J ends were trimmed by 3 bases and 4 bases, with 10 bases remaining between them. The CDR3 extends over 13 amino acids. Here the CDR3 DNA reads TGTGCCAGCAGCGCCGACTCCGCCTATGGCTACACCTTC. It codes for CASSADSAYGYTF. Full variable domain (remainder filled in from reference TRBV9 and TRBJ1-2): DSGVTQTPKHLITATGQRVTLRCSPRSGDLSVYWYQQSLDQGLQFLIQYYNGEERAKGNILERFSAQQFPDLHSELNLSSLELGDSALYFCASSADSAYGYTFGSGTRLTVV.

The V gene is TRBV19, the J gene TRBJ1-1, with D unresolved. Germline loops: CDR1 LNHDA, CDR2 SQIVND (reference sequence). Trimming stripped 8 bases from V and 0 bases from J, with 25 bases between. CDR3 length equals 18 residues. The DNA for the CDR3 is TGTGCCAGTGGTCCGCTAGAGTTAGGTGACCTATTGAACACTGAAGCTTTCTTT. Translated: CASGPLELGDLLNTEAFF.

The gene calls are TRBV6-1 and TRBJ1-5, with D possibly TRBD1 on 5 matching bases. The germline CDR1 and CDR2 sequences are MNHNS and SASEGT. Trimming cost V 2 bases and J 3 bases, with 11 bases left between them. The CDR3 runs to 15 residues. The CDR3 loop is CASSEQGGSNQPQHF. The CDR3 DNA reads as TGTGCCAGCAGTGAACAGGGAGGCTCCAATCAGCCCCAGCATTTT.

V gene TRBV6-1 combines with J gene TRBJ2-7, with 7 bases that match TRBD1. V shed 10 bases, J shed 3 bases, and the junction held 6 bases outside the gene matches. The CDR3 sequence is 12 residues long. Germline V gene data show CDR1 as MNHNS and CDR2 as SASEGT. Written as DNA, the CDR3 is TGTGCCATCGCCAGGGGGATCTACGAGCAGTACTTC. It yields the protein CAIARGIYEQYF.

The sample holds a few counts of this clone. CDR3 DNA: TGTGCCAGTAGTATACGGGAGCGCCCTGGTGGCTACACCTTC. It codes for CASSIRERPGGYTF. This chain uses TRBV19 with TRBJ1-2; D unresolved. The V and J ends lost 2 bases and 7 bases respectively, with 14 bases between them. Germline V gene lookup returns CDR1 LNHDA and CDR2 SQIVND (reference sequence). The CDR3 has 14 amino acids.

The J gene is TRBJ1-1, the V gene TRBV2; D remains ambiguous. Trimming left V 4 bases short and J 7 bases short, with 13 bases between. The CDR3 is 13 amino acids. The germline CDR1 and CDR2 sequences are SNHLY and FYNNEI. This chain's CDR3 is CASSVSEGFEAFF. Written as DNA, the CDR3 is TGTGCCAGCAGTGTTTCCGAGGGATTTGAAGCTTTCTTT.

The rearrangement joins TRBV6-1 to TRBJ2-3; 7 bases line up with TRBD1. The CDR3 sequence is 14 residues long. The trim removed 8 bases at V and 4 bases at J, leaving 9 bases unmatched. From germline, CDR1 is MNHNS and CDR2 SASEGT. The CDR3 sequence is CASSWSRGPDTQYF. CDR3 bases: TGTGCCAGCTCATGGTCAAGGGGGCCAGATACGCAGTATTTT.

The rearrangement uses TRBV19 and TRBJ2-1; D ambiguous. V shed 2 bases and J shed 7 bases, with 15 bases lying between them. CDR3 length equals 15 residues. CDR1 and CDR2 from the germline V gene are LNHDA and SQIVND (reference sequence). The CDR3 loop reads CASSISDRSGNEQFF. The CDR3, as DNA: TGTGCCAGTAGTATATCAGACCGGTCAGGTAATGAGCAGTTCTTC.

The gene calls are TRBV28 and TRBJ1-1; TRBD1 agrees at 9 bases. This CDR3 region has 15 residues. The V segment lost 5 bases and the J segment 5 bases; nucleotides outside the gene matches: 9. CDR1 and CDR2 (germline): MDHEN, SYDVKM. CDR3: CASSTYRGRGTEAFF. CDR3 nucleotide sequence: TGTGCCAGCAGTACATACAGGGGGCGAGGGACTGAAGCTTTCTTT.